This T cell receptor beta chain comes out of a study of blood T cell repertoires in COVID-19. At the level of the study: T cells, B-cell-depleted T cells, or PBMCs supplied cDNA or gDNA.

Using immunoSEQ multiplex PCR, the repertoire was profiled, and TCRdb retains in-frame clones only, with some absent. Among approximately 27,000 clones listed, around nine tenths were seen once. Trimming took 5 bases from V and 7 from J, leaving 8 bases between them. Germline V gene sequence: CDR1 SEHNR, CDR2 FQNEAQ (reference sequence). This CDR3 is built from 12 residues. The receptor's source is a man aged 70 or older with acute or convalescent COVID-19. The chain uses TRBV7-9 and TRBJ2-2; the D gene could be TRBD1 or TRBD2 (5 bases each). Sequencing was done on a sample of peripheral blood. The CDR3 nucleotides read TGTGCCAGCAGCAGGGACGGCGGGGAGCTGTTTTTT. Protein sequence: CASSRDGGELFF.